The subject of this entry is one T cell receptor (beta chain). Its antigen is unidentified. These data belong to a study of glioma-infiltrating T cells. Study conclusions and caveats: Non-neoplastic patients had below-expected tissue-blood divergence, while all gliomas exceeded expectation. Tissue and blood shared very few CDR3 sequences.

TCR alpha and beta CDR3 regions were amplified from RNA using iRepertoire nested multiplex PCR. Tissue mRNA or PBMC total RNA, about 95-450 ng, went into one-step reverse transcription and amplification. A single record per CDR3 protein comes from TCRdb applying MiXCR to the multiplex PCR reads. In the table there are around 140,000 distinct CDR3 sequences, about two fifths of which are singletons. Sequences were obtained from glioma tissue, nonneoplastic brain tissue, or PBMCs (not recorded which). The clonotype was recovered from a human donor with low-grade glioma or glioblastoma, undergoing nonglioma brain surgery, or in good health (not recorded which).

The CDR3 is CSAAGTATYEQYF. The CDR3 region has the DNA TGCAGTGCTGCCGGGACGGCAACCTACGAGCAGTACTTC. This rearrangement joins TRBV20-1 to TRBJ2-7; D is possibly TRBD1 or TRBD2 (5 bases each). The germline V and J ends were trimmed by 5 bases and 2 bases, with 13 bases remaining between them. Germline CDR1 is DFQATT and CDR2 is SNEGSKA (reference sequence). CDR3 length equals 13 residues.